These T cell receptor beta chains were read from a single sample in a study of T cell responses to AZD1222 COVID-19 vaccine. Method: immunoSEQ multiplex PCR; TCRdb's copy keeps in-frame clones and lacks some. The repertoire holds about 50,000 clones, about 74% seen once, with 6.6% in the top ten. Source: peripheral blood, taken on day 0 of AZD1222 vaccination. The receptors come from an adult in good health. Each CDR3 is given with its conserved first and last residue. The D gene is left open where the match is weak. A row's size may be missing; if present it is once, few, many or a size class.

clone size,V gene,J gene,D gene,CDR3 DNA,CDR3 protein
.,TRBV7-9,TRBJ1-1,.,TGTGCCAGCAGCTCGAGGAACACTGAAGCTTTCTTT,CASSSRNTEAFF
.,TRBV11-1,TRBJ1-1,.,TGTGCCAGCAGCTTAACGGACAGAAAGAACACTGAAGCTTTCTTT,CASSLTDRKNTEAFF
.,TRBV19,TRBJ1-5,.,TGTGCCAGTAGCCCGAGGGACACCACTTATAGCAATCAGCCCCAGCATTTT,CASSPRDTTYSNQPQHF
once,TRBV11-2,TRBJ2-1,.,TGTGCCAGCAGCCGCCCAGGGACCGCCTACAATGAGCAGTTCTTC,CASSRPGTAYNEQFF
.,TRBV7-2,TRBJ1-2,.,TGTGCCAGCAGCTTGGCGGGAGCGGGAATCGGCTACACCTTC,CASSLAGAGIGYTF
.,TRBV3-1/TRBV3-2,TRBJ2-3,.,TGTGCCAGCAGCCAAGGGCCAGATACGCAGTATTTT,CASSQGPDTQYF
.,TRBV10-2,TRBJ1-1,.,TGCGCCAGCCGACAGGCACCCTACACTGAAGCTTTCTTT,CASRQAPYTEAFF
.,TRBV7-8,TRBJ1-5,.,TGTGCCAGCAGCCCTGACAGGATGGGCAATCAGCCCCAGCATTTT,CASSPDRMGNQPQHF
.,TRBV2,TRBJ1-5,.,TGTGCCAGCAGTAAGGATAGCAATCAGCCCCAGCATTTT,CASSKDSNQPQHF
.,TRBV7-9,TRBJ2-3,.,TGTGCCAGCAGCCACAGACGGGCCGATACGCAGTATTTT,CASSHRRADTQYF
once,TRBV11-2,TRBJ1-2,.,TGTGCCAGCAGCCCCACCCCTGGCGGGGGTGATTATGGCTACACCTTC,CASSPTPGGGDYGYTF
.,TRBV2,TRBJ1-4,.,TGTGCCAGCAGTGACAGTAATGAAAAACTGTTTTTT,CASSDSNEKLFF
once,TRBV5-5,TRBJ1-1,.,TGTGCCAGCAGCTTCGGCCCGAACACTGAAGCTTTCTTT,CASSFGPNTEAFF
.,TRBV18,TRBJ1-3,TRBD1,TGTGCCAGCTCACCACTTTTCGGACAGGGTACAAAGTCTGGAAACACTATATATTTT,CASSPLFGQGTKSGNTIYF
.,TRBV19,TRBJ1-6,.,TGTGCCAGTAGTGGAGGGGTGGGTTCACCCCTCCACTTT,CASSGGVGSPLHF
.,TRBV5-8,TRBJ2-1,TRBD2,TGTGCCAGCAGCCCCCCCCCTAGCGGCAATGAGCAGTTCTTC,CASSPPPSGNEQFF
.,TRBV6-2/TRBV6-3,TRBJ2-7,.,TGTGCCAGCAGTGACTTGCGCGAGCAGTACTTC,CASSDLREQYF
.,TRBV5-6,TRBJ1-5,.,TGTGCCAGCAGTCTGGGGTGGGCTCAGCCCCAGCATTTT,CASSLGWAQPQHF
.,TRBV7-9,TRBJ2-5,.,TGTGCCAGCAGCTTAGTGGGGTCCCAAGAGACCCAGTACTTC,CASSLVGSQETQYF
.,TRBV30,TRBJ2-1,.,TGTGCCTGGACACAGCACAATGAGCAGTTCTTC,CAWTQHNEQFF
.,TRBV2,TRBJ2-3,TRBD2,TGTGCCACCGATGGGTGGGGGGGAGCAGATACGCAGTATTTT,CATDGWGGADTQYF
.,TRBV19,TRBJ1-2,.,TGTGCCAGTAGTAAACAAGGTCCGACAGGCGCCGACTATGGCTACACCTTC,CASSKQGPTGADYGYTF
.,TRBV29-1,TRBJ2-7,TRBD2,TGCAGCGCCACCGGGACTAGCGGTTACGAGCAGTACTTC,CSATGTSGYEQYF
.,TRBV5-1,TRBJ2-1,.,TGCGCCAGCAGCACCCGGGCCACACTCTACAATGAGCAGTTCTTC,CASSTRATLYNEQFF
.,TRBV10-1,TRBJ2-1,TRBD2,TGCGCCAGCAGTGATGGGTCTAGCGGGAACAATGAGCAGTTCTTC,CASSDGSSGNNEQFF
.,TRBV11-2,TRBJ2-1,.,TGTGCCAGCAGTTTTAGTCGTAATGAGCAGTTCTTC,CASSFSRNEQFF
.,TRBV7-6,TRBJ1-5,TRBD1,TGTACCAGCAGCTTAGCTCAGGGGGCCAGCAATCAGCCCCAGCATTTT,CTSSLAQGASNQPQHF
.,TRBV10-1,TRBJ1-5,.,TGCGCCAGCAGTAGTGGGGCCAATCAGCCCCAGCATTTT,CASSSGANQPQHF
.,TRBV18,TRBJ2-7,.,TGTGCCAGCTCACTCCAGGATGGCGGGGCCTACGAGCAGTACTTC,CASSLQDGGAYEQYF
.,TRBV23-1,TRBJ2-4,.,TGCGCCAGCAGTCACAGGAGATGTTTAGCCAAAAACATTCAGTACTTC,CASSHRRCLAKNIQYF
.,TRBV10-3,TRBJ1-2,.,TGTGCCAGTACTCTTGATGAATCACCCGGCTACACCTTC,CASTLDESPGYTF
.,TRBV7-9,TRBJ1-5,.,TGTGCCAGCAGCCGAGGACTGGGCAATCAGCCCCAGCATTTT,CASSRGLGNQPQHF
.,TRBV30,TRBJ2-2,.,TGTGCCTGGAGTCCCATGGGCAGGGGGAGGACCGGGGAGCTGTTTTTT,CAWSPMGRGRTGELFF
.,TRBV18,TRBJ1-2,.,TGTGCCAGCTCACCAAGGGAGGGCCTTGGCTATGGCTACACCTTC,CASSPREGLGYGYTF
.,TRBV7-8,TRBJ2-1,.,TGTGCCAGCAGCTCATCCCTGAGCTCCTACAATGAGCAGTTCTTC,CASSSSLSSYNEQFF
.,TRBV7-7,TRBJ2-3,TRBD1,TGTGCTAGCAGCTCTCGACAGGGGACAGATACGCAGTATTTT,CASSSRQGTDTQYF